These 19 T cell receptor beta chains were all obtained from the same sample, sequenced in a study of sequential checkpoint blockade in melanoma. Treatment of the sample: randomized to nivolumab then ipilimumab (arm A) or the reverse (arm B). The data were produced by immunoSEQ multiplex PCR, yet TCRdb's version contains in-frame clones alone and is incomplete. The sample shows 6,000 or so clones, about 24% of them seen only once. This specimen consisted of tumor tissue (inferred from file names), obtained from a patient given nivolumab and ipilimumab in sequence. Receptor source: a human donor with melanoma.

The rearrangement links TRBV19 to TRBJ2-7, with D unresolved. The V end was cut by 5 bases, the J end by 4 bases, with 6 bases between. This CDR3 comprises 11 residues. Germline loops: CDR1 LNHDA, CDR2 SQIVND (reference sequence). As DNA, the CDR3 is TGTGCCAGTAGTTCAGGTTACGAGCAGTACTTC. Translation gives CASSSGYEQYF.

This clone was seen only a few times. This rearrangement joins TRBV6-8 to TRBJ1-1; D gene ambiguous. The germline V gene has CDR1 MNHGY and CDR2 SAAAGT. V was cut by 8 bases and J by 7 bases, with 20 bases left in between. The CDR3 has 14 amino acids. The CDR3 region has the DNA TGTGCCAGCGGGCGTGGTTGGGGAGGAGATGAAGCTTTCTTT. As protein: CASGRGWGGDEAFF.

This sequence joins TRBV10-2 and TRBJ1-4, with D perhaps matching TRBD1 (6 bases). Germline CDR1 is WSHSY and CDR2 is SAAADI. Trimming shortened V by 6 bases and J by 8 bases, and 13 bases separated the two germline ends. This CDR3 has 13 residues. CDR3 DNA sequence: TGCGCCAGCAGCGTTTTGGGGGGCGAAAAACTGTTTTTT. It yields the protein CASSVLGGEKLFF.

Within the sample, this clone is medium-sized. The chain recombines TRBV6-8 with TRBJ2-7, with 7 bases matching TRBD1. V was clipped by 5 bases and J by 1 base; unmatched bases: 11. The CDR3 is 16 residues long. Looked up from germline, CDR1 is MNHGY and CDR2 is SAAAGT. As DNA, the CDR3 is TGTGCCAGCAGTAAACAAACAGGGGCGCCTTCCTACGAGCAGTACTTC. Its translation: CASSKQTGAPSYEQYF.

This clone was counted between two and nine times. J is TRBJ2-2 and V is TRBV6-8; TRBD2 aligns across 8 bases. Per the germline V gene, CDR1 is MNHGY and CDR2 is SAAAGT. J was trimmed by 6 bases and V by 2 bases; bases with no gene match: 11. This CDR3 comprises 17 residues. The DNA for the CDR3 is TGTGCCAGCAGTTACGGTTCGGGGGGGTACATCTCCGGGGAGCTGTTTTTT. Protein product: CASSYGSGGYISGELFF.

By its share, this clone is medium-sized (0.01 to 0.1%). The chain uses TRBV6-8 and TRBJ2-5; 9 bases match TRBD1. The germline V gene encodes CDR1 MNHGY and CDR2 SAAAGT. The J segment lost 12 bases and the V segment lost 5 bases, leaving 7 bases of the junction unmatched. The CDR3 covers 12 residues. This CDR3 reads CASSNTGGREYF. CDR3 coding DNA: TGTGCCAGCAGTAATACAGGGGGCCGGGAGTACTTC.

CDR3 amino acids: CASSIDFRSSYNSPLHF. Written as DNA, the CDR3 is TGTGCCAGTAGTATAGACTTTAGGAGCTCCTATAATTCACCCCTCCACTTT. The rearrangement joins TRBV19 to TRBJ1-6; D unresolved. Trimming removed 0 bases at V and 0 bases at J, with 9 bases between. The CDR3 contains 17 residues. The germline V gene has CDR1 LNHDA and CDR2 SQIVND (reference sequence).

This clone has just a few counts. The genes are TRBV28 and TRBJ2-1; 10 nucleotides match TRBD2. The CDR3 is made up of 15 amino acids. V shed 6 bases and J 2 bases; nucleotides not matched to a gene: 4. CDR1 and CDR2 (germline): MDHEN, SYDVKM. The CDR3 DNA reads as TGTGCCAGCAGCCCCGGGACTAGCGCCTACAATGAGCAGTTCTTC. It yields the protein CASSPGTSAYNEQFF.

The genes are TRBV19 and TRBJ1-5; 8 bases align to TRBD1. CDR1 LNHDA and CDR2 SQIVND come from the germline V gene (reference sequence). The CDR3 covers 14 residues. V lost 7 bases and J lost 6; bases outside the gene matches: 8. CDR3 loop: CASKRQGASQPQHF. The CDR3 region has the DNA TGTGCCAGTAAAAGGCAGGGGGCTAGTCAGCCCCAGCATTTT.

The V gene is TRBV25-1, the J gene TRBJ2-5, with 8 bases that match TRBD1. The CDR3 loop spans 15 amino acids. With V trimmed by 3 bases and J by 4 bases, 7 bases remained unmatched. Germline CDR1 and CDR2: MGHDK and SYGVNS. The CDR3 nucleotides read TGTGCCAGCAGTGAGCTTGGACAGGGAACAGAGACCCAGTACTTC. Translated, it gives CASSELGQGTETQYF.

By proportion, this clone is medium-sized (0.01 to 0.1%). The chain has TRBV6-8 and TRBJ2-2; 9 nucleotides line up with TRBD1. J gave up 7 bases and V 6 bases, and 15 bases lay outside the gene matches. This CDR3 has 17 residues. Germline-derived CDR1 and CDR2 are MNHGY and SAAAGT. The chain's CDR3 is CASRPNRSGTGFGELFF. CDR3 DNA sequence: TGTGCCAGCAGGCCTAACCGATCCGGGACAGGGTTCGGGGAGCTGTTTTTT.

The rearrangement joins TRBV29-1 to TRBJ2-5, with 12 bases lining up with TRBD2. Germline V gives CDR1 SQVTM, CDR2 ANQGSEA. Trimming at V came to 3 bases and at J to 4 bases, leaving 0 bases not matched to a gene. This CDR3 has 13 residues. The CDR3 sequence: CSVEGLAGETQYF. The CDR3 nucleotides read TGCAGCGTTGAGGGACTAGCGGGAGAGACCCAGTACTTC.

This clone has a handful of counts. V gene TRBV9 combines with J gene TRBJ2-6; no clear D gene. There are 16 residues in the CDR3. V lost 0 bases and J lost 4, with 11 bases in between. From germline, CDR1 is SGDLS and CDR2 YYNGEE. CDR3 sequence: CASSVDRASGANVLTF. The CDR3 nucleotides are TGTGCCAGCAGCGTAGATAGAGCCTCGGGGGCCAACGTCCTGACTTTC.

This clone was observed a few times. CDR3 sequence reads: CASSYAGNSGNTIYF. CDR3 in DNA: TGTGCCAGCAGTTACGCAGGGAATTCAGGAAACACCATATATTTT. This chain links TRBV6-8 with TRBJ1-3; possible D gene TRBD1, 5 bases. This CDR3 region has 15 residues. CDR1 and CDR2 from the germline V gene are MNHGY and SAAAGT. V lost 2 bases and J 4 bases, leaving 12 bases between the germline ends.

This clone occurred once. The CDR3 protein is CASTQASWTANTEAFF. CDR3 DNA sequence: TGCGCCAGCACCCAGGCCTCCTGGACAGCGAACACTGAAGCTTTCTTT. The rearrangement uses TRBV5-1 and TRBJ1-1; D may be TRBD1 (6 bases). V was cut by 6 bases and J by 1 base, with 19 bases left in between. CDR1 is SGHRS, CDR2 YFSETQ, per germline. The CDR3 has 16 residues.

V and J are TRBV6-8 and TRBJ2-3; D is undetermined. The CDR3 runs 15 residues. Trimming shortened V by 5 bases and J by 4 bases, and 16 bases separated the two germline ends. Germline V gene sequence: CDR1 MNHGY, CDR2 SAAAGT. The chain's CDR3 is CASSARLGLADTQYF. In nucleotides, the CDR3 is TGTGCCAGCAGTGCGAGACTGGGTCTAGCAGATACGCAGTATTTT.

This clone is deemed medium-sized. This chain uses TRBV18 with TRBJ1-1; D ambiguous. Germline lookup yields CDR1 KGHSH and CDR2 LQKENI. This CDR3 has 15 amino acids. The V end lost 3 bases, the J end lost 3 bases, and 14 bases lay between the germline ends. The CDR3 DNA follows: TGTGCCAGCTCACCCGAACGGATCGGGTACACTGAAGCTTTCTTT. Translated: CASSPERIGYTEAFF.

Judged by abundance, this clone is medium-sized. This chain uses TRBV6-8 with TRBJ2-1; D possibly corresponds to TRBD2 (6 bases). Germline values: CDR1 MNHGY, CDR2 SAAAGT. The CDR3 covers 14 residues. Trimming shortened V by 7 bases and J by 10 bases, and 20 bases separated the two germline ends. CDR3 coding DNA: TGTGCCAGCACCGAAGGGTTCGGGAGAGGCGAGCAGTTCTTC. Encoded protein: CASTEGFGRGEQFF.

A few counts support this clone. The chain is built from TRBV6-8 and TRBJ1-3, with D unclear. V was cut by 2 bases and J by 0 bases, with 8 bases left in between. This CDR3 has 15 amino acids. Germline V lookup: CDR1 MNHGY, CDR2 SAAAGT. The chain's CDR3 is CASSYGVLSGNTIYF. The CDR3 region has the DNA TGTGCCAGCAGTTACGGGGTACTCTCTGGAAACACCATATATTTT.